Following are 25 T cell receptor beta chains from one sample sequenced in a study of T-cell memory formation after mild COVID-19. TCRdb re-analysed the 5' RACE reads in MiXCR, keeping a single row per CDR3 protein. The table records about 260,000 distinct CDR3 sequences, 15% to 20% of them present only once. The sequenced sample consisted of PBMCs or a T cell subset sorted from them (not recorded which). These receptors came from a man between 18 and 29 years old who had mild COVID-19 (a few samples of this study predate the infection). Cell type and time point are not known.

The chain is built from TRBV30 and TRBJ2-5, with D possibly TRBD2 on 6 matching bases. The CDR3 spans 12 residues. The germline gives CDR1 GTSNPN, CDR2 SVGIG (reference sequence). V was trimmed by 3 bases and J by 2 bases, leaving 7 bases between them. For the CDR3, the DNA is TGTGCCTGGAGCGGGGGACAAGAGACCCAGTACTTC. It specifies CAWSGGQETQYF. Looking up the rest from reference TRBV30 and TRBJ2-5 gives the full variable domain: SQTIHQWPATLVQPVGSPLSLECTVEGTSNPNLYWYRQAAGRGLQLLFYSVGIGQISSEVPQNLSASRPQDRQFILSSKKLLLSDSGFYLCAWSGGQETQYFGPGTRLLVL.

A few counts support this clonotype. J is TRBJ2-5 and V is TRBV12-3 or TRBV12-4; D is tentatively TRBD1 or TRBD2 (5 bases each). The CDR3 loop spans 14 amino acids. Trimming left V 4 bases short and J 1 base short, with 10 bases between. CDR3 DNA sequence: TGTGCCAGCAGTTCAGGGACCCTCCAAGAGACCCAGTACTTC. Translated, it gives CASSSGTLQETQYF.

This clonotype was observed many times. V and J are TRBV4-2 and TRBJ2-5, with D perhaps matching TRBD2 (6 bases). Germline loops: CDR1 LGHNA, CDR2 YNFKEQ. The CDR3 runs 17 residues. V gave up 1 base and J gave up 4 bases, with 19 bases separating them. The CDR3: CASSQALWRGMRETQYF. DNA of the CDR3: TGTGCCAGCAGCCAAGCTCTGTGGAGGGGAATGAGAGAGACCCAGTACTTC.

This clonotype was seen only a few times. The chain combines TRBV4-2 with TRBJ2-4; no firm D call. V lost 1 base to trimming and J lost 3 bases, with 7 bases between them. This CDR3 region has 14 residues. Germline CDR1 reads LGHNA; CDR2 reads YNFKEQ. CDR3 bases: TGTGCCAGCAGCCAAGGACAAGGCAAAAACATTCAGTACTTC. It specifies CASSQGQGKNIQYF.

This clonotype has ten or more counts. This chain joins TRBV11-2 and TRBJ2-3, with TRBD2 identical over 9 bases. The CDR3 runs to 18 residues. With V trimmed by 5 bases and J by 1 base, 13 bases remained unmatched. Germline V gives CDR1 SGHAT, CDR2 FQNNGV. The CDR3 nucleotides are TGTGCCAGCAGCCAGACCGTCGTTAGCGGGGGTCGCACAGATACGCAGTATTTT. As protein: CASSQTVVSGGRTDTQYF. Full variable domain (rest looked up from reference TRBV11-2 and TRBJ2-3): EAGVAQSPRYKIIEKRQSVAFWCNPISGHATLYWYQQILGQGPKLLIQFQNNGVVDDSQLPKDRFSAERLKGVDSTLKIQPAKLEDSAVYLCASSQTVVSGGRTDTQYFGPGTRLTVL.

On this clonotype: A junction boundary mismatches the germline segment, possibly from a read error. The chain combines TRBV3-1 with TRBJ2-2, with D possibly matching TRBD2 (6 bases). The length of the CDR3 is 13 residues. Looked up from germline, CDR1 is LGHDT and CDR2 is YNNKEL (reference sequence). The CDR3 coding sequence is TGTGCATGCAGGCCGGAAAACACCCGGGAGCTGTATTTT. Protein sequence: CACRPENTRELYF.

Notes on this clonotype: At one of its ends the junction is not consistent with the germline gene, which may arise from a read error. The chain employs TRBV6-1 and TRBJ1-6; 9 positions agree with TRBD1. CDR3 length: 15 amino acids. In germline, CDR1 is MNHNS, CDR2 SASEGT. In DNA form, the CDR3 reads TGTGCCAGCAAAGACCCGGGACAGGGTTATTCACCCCTACACTTT. Translated, it gives CASKDPGQGYSPLHF.

The J gene is TRBJ1-2, the V gene TRBV6-6, with D perhaps TRBD1 (5 bases). V lost 9 bases to trimming and J lost 2 bases, with 10 bases between them. The CDR3 runs to 12 residues. The germline V gene encodes CDR1 MNHNY and CDR2 SVGAGI (reference sequence). The CDR3 DNA sequence: TGTGCCAGTGCGCGGGACAACTATGGCTACACCTTC. Translated, it gives CASARDNYGYTF.

The table lists this clonotype with a few counts. The chain combines TRBV4-1 with TRBJ2-2; D not resolved. CDR3 size: 12 residues. CDR1 is MGHRA and CDR2 is YSYEKL in the germline V gene. V lost 2 bases, J lost 7 bases, and 5 bases lay in between. This CDR3 reads CASSQFGGELFF. In DNA, the CDR3 is TGCGCCAGCAGCCAATTCGGCGGGGAGCTGTTTTTT.

This clonotype was detected a few times. The CDR3 coding sequence is TGTGCCAGCAGTGAGAACGCCGCCAATCAGCCCCAGCATTTT. Protein sequence: CASSENAANQPQHF. V gene TRBV6-1 combines with J gene TRBJ1-5; D unclear. Deletions cut 3 bases from V and 3 bases from J, with 9 bases between. Germline-derived CDR1 and CDR2 are MNHNS and SASEGT. The CDR3 contains 14 residues.

This clonotype has more than one count but fewer than ten. This chain links TRBV2 with TRBJ2-5; D might be TRBD1 (5 bases). This CDR3 spans 12 amino acids. Trimming stripped 3 bases from V and 7 bases from J, with 9 bases between. Germline values: CDR1 SNHLY, CDR2 FYNNEI. DNA of the CDR3: TGTGCCAGCAGTGACAGGGAATGGACCCAGTACTTC. Residues: CASSDREWTQYF.

The rearrangement links TRBV2 to TRBJ2-2; D not resolved. Germline lookup yields CDR1 SNHLY and CDR2 FYNNEI. The CDR3 extends over 12 amino acids. The V end lost 7 bases, the J end lost 3 bases, and 6 bases lay between the germline ends. DNA for the CDR3: TGTGCCAGCACCGAAGACACCGGGGAGCTGTTTTTT. Its protein product is CASTEDTGELFF.

This chain uses TRBV6-5 with TRBJ1-1, with D maybe TRBD1 (6 bases). Germline V CDR1 and CDR2: MNHEY, SVGAGI. The V end was cut by 7 bases, the J end by 0 bases, with 18 bases between. This CDR3 is 16 amino acids long. CDR3 DNA: TGTGCCAGCACCCCCCTGGGTCGGGACATGAACACTGAAGCTTTCTTT. Amino acids: CASTPLGRDMNTEAFF.

There are a few counts of this clonotype. The chain has TRBV4-3 and TRBJ1-6; no clear D. The germline CDR1 and CDR2 sequences are LGHNA and YSLEER. This CDR3 contains 15 residues. The V and J ends lost 1 base and 0 bases respectively, with 4 bases between them. CDR3: CASSQGGSYNSPLHF. The CDR3, as DNA: TGCGCCAGCAGCCAAGGGGGCTCCTATAATTCACCCCTCCACTTT.

This clonotype was seen more than once but under ten times. The chain links TRBV5-6 to TRBJ2-5; D is uncertain. V shed 3 bases and J shed 8 bases, with 17 bases lying between them. Germline CDR1 is SGHDT and CDR2 is YYEEEE. The CDR3 extends over 14 amino acids. The CDR3 loop is CASSSLSSVGTQYF. Here the CDR3 DNA reads TGTGCCAGCAGCTCCCTTTCTTCAGTTGGTACCCAGTACTTC.

This clonotype was seen many times. This rearrangement joins TRBV11-2 to TRBJ2-5; a possible D gene is TRBD2 (6 bases). Trimming removed 8 bases at V and 0 bases at J, with 7 bases between. Germline V gene sequence: CDR1 SGHAT, CDR2 FQNNGV. This CDR3 is built from 12 residues. Written as DNA, the CDR3 is TGTGCCAGCCGGGGGTACCAAGAGACCCAGTACTTC. Its translation: CASRGYQETQYF.

The rearrangement uses TRBV7-9 and TRBJ1-2; D unclear. CDR3 length equals 14 residues. With 0 bases removed from V and 8 bases from J, the gap between germline ends came to 13 bases. Germline values: CDR1 SEHNR, CDR2 FQNEAQ (reference sequence). The CDR3 protein is CASSLAREVGGYTF. CDR3 bases: TGTGCCAGCAGCTTAGCGAGGGAAGTAGGAGGCTACACCTTC. Combining the CDR3 with reference TRBV7-9 and TRBJ1-2 gives the whole variable domain DTGVSQNPRHKITKRGQNVTFRCDPISEHNRLYWYRQTLGQGPEFLTYFQNEAQLEKSRLLSDRFSAERPKGSFSTLEIQRTEQGDSAMYLCASSLAREVGGYTFGSGTRLTVV.

The rearrangement links TRBV12-3 or TRBV12-4 to TRBJ1-4; D is unresolved. The CDR3 totals 14 residues. Trimming pared 3 bases from V and 8 bases from J, leaving 13 bases between. As DNA, the CDR3 is TGTGCCAGCAGTTTTTCGGTAGTGGAGGAAAAACTGTTTTTT. Protein: CASSFSVVEEKLFF.

This clonotype was seen ten or more times. The CDR3 nucleotides are TGCGCCAGCAGCCCCCTTGGGGGGAATGAAAAACTGTTTTTT. This gives the protein CASSPLGGNEKLFF. V usage is TRBV4-1 and J usage is TRBJ1-4, with D tentatively TRBD1 (5 bases). Germline V CDR1 and CDR2: MGHRA, YSYEKL. V was shortened by 4 bases and J by 5 bases, with 11 bases between the two germline ends. The CDR3 has 14 residues.

This clonotype was found a few times. The chain links TRBV6-1 to TRBJ2-1, with TRBD2 matching 10 bases. The germline gives CDR1 MNHNS, CDR2 SASEGT. The junction had 5 bases not matched to a gene; V was cut back by 6 bases and J by 6 bases. The CDR3 has 14 amino acids. Written as DNA, the CDR3 is TGTGCCAGCAGCGGGACTAGCGAGGGCAATGAGCAGTTCTTC. Its translation is CASSGTSEGNEQFF.

The rearrangement links TRBV19 to TRBJ2-3, with TRBD1 as a possible D gene (6 bases). The CDR3 contains 14 residues. Germline-derived CDR1 and CDR2 are LNHDA and SQIVND (reference sequence). Trimming removed 6 bases at V and 7 bases at J, with 17 bases between. The CDR3 coding sequence is TGTGCCAGTAGCTTGGATCCGGGGACACATACGCAGTATTTT. Protein product: CASSLDPGTHTQYF.

This clonotype was counted only a few times. The genes are TRBV7-2 and TRBJ2-3; D may be TRBD1 or TRBD2 (5 bases each). Trimming cost V 4 bases and J 5 bases, with 16 bases left between them. Germline-derived CDR1 and CDR2 are SGHTA and FQGNSA. There are 15 residues in the CDR3. CDR3 in amino acids: CASSSRAGSIDTQYF. The CDR3 nucleotides read TGTGCCAGCAGCTCGCGGGCAGGGTCGATAGATACGCAGTATTTT.

In its sample, this clonotype was seen a few times. V and J are TRBV6-5 and TRBJ1-1, with D hard to call. CDR1 is MNHEY, CDR2 SVGAGI, per germline. The CDR3 is 14 amino acids. V dropped 9 bases and J dropped 5 bases, with 19 bases sitting between them. The CDR3, as DNA: TGTGCCAGTAAGATAGAAGATTGGTTTACTGAAGCTTTCTTT. Translating gives CASKIEDWFTEAFF.

The V gene is TRBV19, the J gene TRBJ1-5; unclear D gene. With 6 bases removed from V and 5 bases from J, the gap between germline ends came to 5 bases. The CDR3 has 11 amino acids. Germline V lookup: CDR1 LNHDA, CDR2 SQIVND (reference sequence). The CDR3 loop reads CASSFYQPQHF. The CDR3 bases are TGTGCCAGTAGCTTCTATCAGCCCCAGCATTTT.

This clonotype appeared a few times. The chain combines TRBV5-6 with TRBJ1-4, with D tentatively TRBD1 (5 bases). The V gene's germline CDR1 is SGHDT and CDR2 YYEEEE. Trimming cost V 3 bases and J 8 bases, with 14 bases left between them. The CDR3 is 14 residues long. CDR3 sequence (DNA): TGTGCCAGCAGCTCCGGACATTGGACAGAAAAACTGTTTTTT. It is translated as CASSSGHWTEKLFF.